This T cell receptor beta chain was captured by sequencing in a study of blood T cells in healthy people across ages. Broader study findings: PBMCs that were unsorted prevented a conclusive naive versus antigen-experienced comparison. Shifts in expanded clonotypes may have been confounded by donor CMV status, which was unknown. Comparison with aged donors showed that long-lived donors had more naive CD4+ cells and higher diversity.

A remark on this clonotype: The antigen remains undetermined.

Through a sample-barcoded 5' primer and a J-beta primer mix, a second PCR was run for roughly 6 to 12 cycles. MiXCR was run by TCRdb on the 5' RACE reads, yielding one entry per CDR3 protein. The repertoire includes around 870,000 distinct CDR3 sequences, around 28% of them detected once, and 15% to 20% sits in the top ten. Each sample used at least 6 million PBMCs. The germline gives CDR1 SQVTM, CDR2 ANQGSEA. CDR3 length equals 11 residues. Sequencing was carried out using blood. The rearrangement joins TRBV29-1 to TRBJ2-3; D is unclear. The sequence was obtained from an elderly woman in good health. Written as DNA, the CDR3 is TGCAGTATACTCAGCACAGATACGCAGTATTTT. This sequence encodes CSILSTDTQYF.